Given below is one TCR beta chain in context. Its binding antigen is unknown. No much larger clone exists at a distance of one base, and base qualities are not known. For the CD8 naive samples, CD45RO-negative cells were positively selected for CCR7, yielding a CD45RA+CCR7+ population from which TemRA cells were excluded. The donors were healthy, HIV-negative adults who had no recently reported acute infections or vaccinations. All donors were Caucasian adults living in Nashville, Tennessee, USA. Blood was collected by leukapheresis, and PBMCs were isolated by Ficoll-Histopaque density gradient centrifugation and then cryopreserved in liquid nitrogen vapor phase. Analytical flow cytometry was used to check the purity and quantity of every magnetically sorted T cell population. Genomic DNA was isolated from each sorted fraction and quantified by UV absorbance on a Nanodrop 2000c. The CDR3 covers 12 residues, taking in both the cysteine and the phenylalanine. Just CDR3 DNA is preserved here, 36 bases in frame from base 1. CDR1 SGHNT and CDR2 YYREEE are derived from the germline V gene (reference sequence). V drops 2 bases and J drops 7 bases, leaving 10 bases in between.

TCR CDR3 regions were amplified from genomic DNA by multiplex PCR using the deep immunoSEQ assay. Genomic DNA extracted from each cell subset was distributed evenly over all wells of several immunoSEQ 96-well plates, and each plate served as one replicate. For sorted subsets, about 200 ng genomic DNA, equal to 30,000 or so T cell genomes, was loaded into each replicate PCR. Purified libraries were measured with a Qubit 3.0 fluorometer, size-checked on a Bioanalyzer 2100, and measured again with the KAPA Library Quantification kit. Every immunoSEQ 96-well plate was sequenced on a dedicated single-read 150-cycle Illumina NextSeq 550 flow cell. The study's processing was this. Because only junctional sequences without quality scores were contained in the immunoSEQ output, filtering matching that applied to full-length reads could not be performed. To assign V/J genes and CDR3, sequences were annotated using PyIR, a Python wrapper for IgBLAST v1.9, with IMGT germline references. Reads were filtered out if the reads had weak V/J assignments (E-value above 1e-6), no CDR3, stop codons, out-of-frame junctions, or ambiguous translated residues. V3J clonotypes were defined as sequences sharing the same inferred V gene, J gene, and CDR3 amino acid sequence. The percentage overlap between two repertoires was calculated by dividing the number of shared unique clonotypes by the size of the smaller repertoire. Richness of each repertoire was evaluated using RTK rarefaction, the Chao1 estimator, and Recon v2.1 estimates of unobserved clonotypes. For all TCRbeta clonotypes obtained by the gDNA method from a few donors, generation probabilities were computed with OLGA. This immuneACCESS table, as held by TCRdb, lists in-frame sequences with V and J called but not all clones. Of the missing ones, under half trace to an unresolved V gene in checked studies; the others have no known cause. The V and J calls and clone size were taken over from that table, and D and trimming were inferred from the DNA. In this sample the table shows about 800,000 clones, 95% to 97% of which occur a single time. Jointly, the top ten make up around 0.21% of the sample.

The sample belongs to a study of shared clonotypes between healthy human individuals (dated by TCRdb to 2019 to 2021). Study-wide context: The cohort comprised a couple of women and a few men aged 18 to 49 years. Between about 0.94 and 8.9 billion PBMCs per donor were obtained by leukapheresis. To increase sequencing depth and limit assay-specific biases, different laboratories used diverse techniques to prepare libraries and sequence TCR repertoires. For each donor, three plates each were used for CD4 naive and CD4 memory, two plates were used for CD8 naive, and one plate was used for CD8 memory. To estimate repertoire size and how much clonotypes are shared between individuals, the study performed deep sequencing of blood TCR repertoires from a few healthy adults.

The study at large found these results: Compared with non-shared clonotypes, the clonotypes found in all four sorted-subset donors had higher generation probabilities. Because the study included a small number of donors, the genetic and exposure-history diversity represented was limited. Pairwise subsampling led to the expectation that sequencing depth would affect the degree of clonotype sharing among donors. Rarefaction of sorted-subset datasets indicated incomplete sequencing despite the large sequencing depth. Sampling was restricted to blood, and TCR repertoires in tissues likely differ from the TCR repertoires found in blood. Naive subsets generally had larger estimated clonotype richness than memory subsets. Roughly 5% of naive CD4, 3.5% of naive CD8, 2.3% of memory CD4, and around 0.42% of memory CD8 clonotypes were shared across several donors.

Sequenced sample: naive CD8+ T cells sorted from blood. This specimen's cell subset or site label, interpreted: CD45RA+CCR7+. The V and J segments used are TRBV5-4 and TRBJ2-7; a tentative D call is TRBD2 (6 bases match). The sequence was obtained from a man under 40 in good health. The CDR3 here reads CASSFFGGEQYF. The DNA sequence follows: TGTGCCAGCAGCTTTTTCGGGGGTGAGCAGTACTTC.